These T cell receptor beta chains were read from a single sample in a study of blood T cell repertoires in COVID-19. Using immunoSEQ multiplex PCR, the repertoire was profiled, and TCRdb retains in-frame clones only, with some absent. The sample lists approximately 440,000 clones; roughly 87% were seen once. Sample: PBMCs or T cells enriched from blood (not recorded which). All receptors derive from a woman under 30 who had recovered from COVID-19. Both conserved end residues are part of each CDR3. The D gene is left open where the match is weak. Clone size appears in some rows only: once, few, many, or a class for an expanded clone.

>TRBV7-2|NA|TRBD2|TRBJ2-3
TGTGCCAGCAGCCCCCAGACTAGCGGGGGGTGGGGAGATACGCAGTATTTT
CASSPQTSGGWGDTQYF
>TRBV12-5|once|NA|TRBJ2-1
TGTGCTAGTGGTTTGATCATCGGGGAACAGAATGAGCAGTTCTTC
CASGLIIGEQNEQFF
>TRBV3-1/TRBV3-2|NA|TRBD2|TRBJ2-5
TGTGCCAGCAGGGTTAGCGGGGGGGCCCGAGAGACCCAGTACTTC
CASRVSGGARETQYF
>TRBV5-4|NA|NA|TRBJ1-1
TGTGCCAGCAGCTCGGGATCGGGACATATGAACACTGAAGCTTTCTTT
CASSSGSGHMNTEAFF
>TRBV7-9|NA|NA|TRBJ2-3
TGTGCCAGCAGCACCTCACTAGCCGATACGCAGTATTTT
CASSTSLADTQYF
>TRBV12-5|NA|NA|TRBJ2-3
TGTGCTAGTGGTTTCGGGGTCACCACAGATACGCAGTATTTT
CASGFGVTTDTQYF
>TRBV7-9|NA|NA|TRBJ1-1
TGTGCCAGCAGCCTCTGGAGCGAAGCTTTCTTT
CASSLWSEAFF
>TRBV5-8|NA|NA|TRBJ1-3
TGTGCCAGCAGCCCTATAAACTCTGGAAACACCATATATTTT
CASSPINSGNTIYF
>TRBV5-1|NA|TRBD1|TRBJ2-3
TGCGCCAGCAGCTTCCGGGACAGTGATACGCAGTATTTT
CASSFRDSDTQYF
>TRBV7-3|NA|NA|TRBJ1-1
TGTGCCAGCAGCCCCTCCGGGGATACTGAAGCTTTCTTT
CASSPSGDTEAFF
>TRBV2|NA|NA|TRBJ2-5
TGTGCCAGCGGGGAGGGGGTAGAGACCCAGTACTTC
CASGEGVETQYF
>TRBV19|NA|NA|TRBJ1-1
TGTGCCAGTAAAGTGGGACTGGAAGCTTTCTTT
CASKVGLEAFF
>TRBV6-6|once|TRBD2|TRBJ2-2
TGTGCCAGCAGTTCGACTAGCGGGGGCACCGGGGAGCTGTTTTTT
CASSSTSGGTGELFF
>TRBV7-2|NA|NA|TRBJ2-5
TGTGCCAGCAGCTGGACGGCGGGAGAGACCCAGTACTTC
CASSWTAGETQYF
>TRBV5-6|NA|TRBD2|TRBJ2-7
TGTGCCAGCAGCTTATTAAGCGGGGGGCCCTACGAGCAGTACTTC
CASSLLSGGPYEQYF
>TRBV2|NA|NA|TRBJ1-4
TGTGCCAGCAGTGAATACAGTACCGTTACAACTAATGAAAAACTGTTTTTT
CASSEYSTVTTNEKLFF
>TRBV10-3|NA|TRBD1|TRBJ1-6
TGTGCCACCGGGACAGCTAATTCACCCCTCCACTTT
CATGTANSPLHF
>TRBV4-1|once|TRBD2|TRBJ2-1
TGCGCCAGCAGCCTTACTAGCGGGGGGGGGAATGAGCAGTTCTTC
CASSLTSGGGNEQFF
>TRBV6-1|NA|NA|TRBJ1-5
TGTGCCAGCAGTGAAGCGGGCCCTAACCCTGTAAATAGCAATCAGCCCCAGCATTTT
CASSEAGPNPVNSNQPQHF
>TRBV12-5|NA|NA|TRBJ1-1
TGTGCTAGTGGGTCGGAGGACAACACTGAAGCTTTCTTT
CASGSEDNTEAFF
>TRBV28|NA|NA|TRBJ1-5
TGTGCCGTGGGGGCTCGGGATCAGCCCCAGCATTTT
CAVGARDQPQHF
>TRBV5-1|NA|NA|TRBJ2-5
TGCGCCAGCAGCTTAACTCAAGAGACCCAGTACTTC
CASSLTQETQYF
>TRBV7-7|NA|NA|TRBJ1-6
TGTGCTAGCAGCCGTGCGACCGGGGGATCACCCCTCCACTTT
CASSRATGGSPLHF
>TRBV5-6|NA|NA|TRBJ1-2
TGTGCCAGCAGTCGACAGGAGAATGGCTACACCTTC
CASSRQENGYTF
>TRBV28|NA|TRBD2|TRBJ2-7
TGTGTCACACTTCGGGGGGGTGAGGAGCAGTACTTC
CVTLRGGEEQYF
>TRBV9|NA|TRBD2|TRBJ2-1
TGTGCCAGCAGCGTAGAGGCTAGCGGGGGGGTAACCTACAATGAGCAGTTCTTC
CASSVEASGGVTYNEQFF
>TRBV30|NA|NA|TRBJ1-2
TGTGCCTGGGCCTGGACAGTCTATGGCTACACCTTC
CAWAWTVYGYTF
>TRBV3-1/TRBV3-2|NA|NA|TRBJ1-1
TGTGCCAGCGTGGGAGGGGCGGGCACTGAAGCTTTCTTT
CASVGGAGTEAFF
>TRBV9|NA|NA|TRBJ2-1
TGTGCCAGCAGCCGAGCTGGGGCGGGGTACAATGAGCAGTTCTTC
CASSRAGAGYNEQFF
>TRBV5-4|many|NA|TRBJ2-6
TGTGCCAGCAGCTTGGCAGGGTTGGCCAACGTCCTGACTTTC
CASSLAGLANVLTF
>TRBV3-1/TRBV3-2|once|NA|TRBJ1-1
TGTGCCAGCAGCCAAGGGTTTGGGGGGACTGAAGCTTTCTTT
CASSQGFGGTEAFF
>TRBV12-3/TRBV12-4|NA|TRBD1|TRBJ2-7
TGTGCCAGCAGTCGTGGACAGGTCTACGAGCAGTACTTC
CASSRGQVYEQYF
>TRBV10-2|NA|NA|TRBJ2-3
TGCGCCAGCAGTGGGGAGGTCACAGATACGCAGTATTTT
CASSGEVTDTQYF
>TRBV5-5|NA|NA|TRBJ2-1
TGTGCCAGCAGCATTCAGGGCGGTGATGAGCAGTTCTTC
CASSIQGGDEQFF
>TRBV28|once|TRBD2|TRBJ2-2
TGTGCCACCCTAGCGGGGACCTATATCACCGGGGAGCTGTTTTTT
CATLAGTYITGELFF
>TRBV10-2|NA|NA|TRBJ2-2
TGCGCCAGCAGTGCCAGGGGGATTGGCAGGCGGGAGGTGGCCGGGGAGCTGTTTTTT
CASSARGIGRREVAGELFF
>TRBV11-2|once|NA|TRBJ1-1
TGTGCCAGCAGCACCCCGACGGAGACGAACACTGAAGCTTTCTTT
CASSTPTETNTEAFF
>TRBV9|NA|TRBD1|TRBJ1-1
TGTGCCAGCAGCTGGGGGGCAGGGGGCGTAGACACTGAAGCTTTCTTT
CASSWGAGGVDTEAFF
>TRBV18|NA|TRBD1|TRBJ1-4
TGTGCCAGCTCACCCGGACAGGGGGCTAATGAAAAACTGTTTTTT
CASSPGQGANEKLFF
>TRBV29-1|NA|TRBD1|TRBJ1-2
TGCAGCGTTTTCGTTGGAGACAGGGGATTCTATGGCTACACCTTC
CSVFVGDRGFYGYTF
>TRBV28|NA|NA|TRBJ2-1
TGTGCCAGCAGTTTCAGGTTGGCAGGGTTTAACAATGAGCAGTTCTTC
CASSFRLAGFNNEQFF